Shown below are 2 T cell receptor beta chains from a single sample sequenced in a study of early T cells in non-severe SARS-CoV-2 infection. Each CDR3 protein gets one entry after TCRdb re-called the 5' RACE reads with MiXCR. This sample has roughly 56,000 distinct CDR3 sequences, with roughly 8.2% found just once. Sequenced material: whole blood. The receptors were sampled from an adult who was a healthcare worker with PCR-confirmed SARS-CoV-2 infection or an uninfected control (not recorded which).

This clonotype was counted a few times. The rearrangement links TRBV20-1 to TRBJ2-1, with TRBD1 identical over 10 bases. V trimming: 8 bases; J trimming: 6 bases; junction bases outside the gene matches: 7. CDR3 length equals 13 residues. Germline V CDR1 and CDR2: DFQATT, SNEGSKA (reference sequence). In nucleotides, the CDR3 is TGCAGTTCGATCCGGGACAGGGGCAATGAGCAGTTCTTC. It translates to CSSIRDRGNEQFF.

There are many counts of this clonotype. The chain recombines TRBV27 with TRBJ2-3, with D possibly being TRBD1 (5 bases). This CDR3 spans 16 amino acids. Trimming stripped 2 bases from V and 3 bases from J, with 15 bases between. The V gene's germline CDR1 is MNHEY and CDR2 SMNVEV (reference sequence). The CDR3 protein is CASSLQGPARTDTQYF. CDR3 DNA: TGTGCCAGCAGTTTACAGGGTCCGGCGCGGACAGATACGCAGTATTTT.